Each of the 26 T cell receptor beta chains below was sequenced from the same sample in a study of T cell responses to AZD1222 COVID-19 vaccine. Clones were sequenced by immunoSEQ multiplex PCR, and TCRdb holds only the in-frame ones, with some missing. The table lists roughly 55,000 clones, around 90% of them singletons. The sequencing here drew on peripheral blood, taken on day 0 of AZD1222 vaccination. These receptors all stem from an adult in good health.

This clone appeared a few times. CDR3 DNA sequence: TGCAGCGTTCGTCGAGGGGACCCCACAGATACGCAGTATTTT. Its protein product is CSVRRGDPTDTQYF. J is TRBJ2-3 and V is TRBV29-1; D possibly matches TRBD1 or TRBD2 (5 bases each). This CDR3 spans 14 amino acids. The ends were cut back, 5 bases at V and 2 bases at J, with 14 bases in the middle. Per germline, CDR1 SQVTM and CDR2 ANQGSEA.

The chain recombines TRBV20-1 with TRBJ1-1; 9 nucleotides align to TRBD1. V lost 3 bases to trimming and J lost 4 bases; unmatched junction nucleotides: 6. The CDR3 covers 14 residues. Germline V gene data show CDR1 as DFQATT and CDR2 as SNEGSKA (reference sequence). CDR3 protein: CSASGTGRGTEAFF. In DNA form, the CDR3 reads TGCAGTGCTAGTGGGACAGGGAGGGGCACTGAAGCTTTCTTT.

The chain has TRBV7-9 and TRBJ1-1, with D tentatively TRBD1 (6 bases). The CDR3 contains 15 residues. Germline V gene lookup returns CDR1 SEHNR and CDR2 FQNEAQ (reference sequence). Between the trimmed V and J ends, which lost 3 bases and 4 bases, there was a span of 15 bases. This CDR3 is CASSFWGRGGTEAFF. The DNA of the CDR3 is TGTGCCAGCAGCTTTTGGGGCAGGGGTGGCACTGAAGCTTTCTTT.

The chain carries TRBV6-5 and TRBJ2-2; TRBD2 matches at 9 bases. CDR3 size: 15 residues. Trimming removed 6 bases from V and 2 bases from J; junction bases left unmatched: 4. Per the germline V gene, CDR1 is MNHEY and CDR2 is SVGAGI. CDR3: CASRRLAANTGELFF. In DNA form, the CDR3 reads TGTGCCAGCAGACGACTAGCGGCTAACACCGGGGAGCTGTTTTTT.

This clone was seen a handful of times. The rearrangement links TRBV18 to TRBJ1-6; unclear D gene. Trimming took 2 bases from V and 10 from J, leaving 27 bases between them. The CDR3 runs 19 residues. Looked up from germline, CDR1 is KGHSH and CDR2 is LQKENI. The CDR3 sequence is CASSPREAARSLSSSPLHF. The CDR3 region has the DNA TGTGCCAGCTCACCAAGGGAGGCGGCCAGGAGTCTATCCAGCTCACCCCTCCACTTT.

The chain recombines TRBV19 with TRBJ1-5, with TRBD1 matching over 10 bases. This CDR3 has 16 residues. Trimming cost V 7 bases and J 3 bases; bases outside gene matches: 9. The V gene's germline CDR1 is LNHDA and CDR2 SQIVND (reference sequence). The CDR3 protein is CASINRDRGLNQPQHF. The CDR3 bases are TGTGCCAGTATCAACCGGGACAGGGGCCTCAATCAGCCCCAGCATTTT.

The chain is built from TRBV11-2 and TRBJ2-1; D unresolved. Germline V lookup: CDR1 SGHAT, CDR2 FQNNGV. The CDR3 is 12 amino acids. V lost 2 bases and J 13 bases, leaving 12 bases between the germline ends. The CDR3 reads CASSLRGRLQFF. In DNA form, the CDR3 reads TGTGCCAGCAGCTTAAGAGGTAGATTACAGTTCTTC.

V gene TRBV18 combines with J gene TRBJ2-7; D possibly matches TRBD1 or TRBD2 (5 bases each). V lost 6 bases to trimming and J lost 7 bases, with 19 bases between them. The CDR3 runs to 14 residues. Germline assignment: CDR1 KGHSH and CDR2 LQKENI. This CDR3 is CASSRDGPFGEQYF. DNA for the CDR3: TGTGCCAGCTCCCGGGACGGACCCTTTGGGGAGCAGTACTTC.

The chain is built from TRBV29-1 and TRBJ2-1, with D tentatively TRBD2 (6 bases). Between the trimmed V and J ends, which lost 6 bases and 10 bases, there was a span of 13 bases. Germline loops: CDR1 SQVTM, CDR2 ANQGSEA. The CDR3 is made up of 11 amino acids. The CDR3 sequence: CSVLSAGEQFF. The CDR3 coding sequence is TGCAGCGTCCTGAGTGCGGGGGAGCAGTTCTTC.

J is TRBJ1-4 and V is TRBV2; D ambiguous. V was pared by 9 bases and J by 7 bases, with 9 bases between. CDR3 size: 11 residues. CDR1 SNHLY and CDR2 FYNNEI come from the germline V gene. CDR3 DNA sequence: TGTGCCAGAAAAGTGGGTGAAAAACTGTTTTTT. Protein product: CARKVGEKLFF.

CDR3 amino acids: CASSGGPNTEAFF. Written as DNA, the CDR3 is TGTGCCAGCAGCGGGGGGCCGAACACTGAAGCTTTCTTT. J is TRBJ1-1 and V is TRBV7-2; TRBD1 is a possible D gene (6 bases). CDR3 length: 13 residues. V was pared by 5 bases and J by 1 base, with 8 bases between. Germline CDR1 and CDR2: SGHTA and FQGNSA.

This sequence joins TRBV27 and TRBJ2-1; D unclear. V dropped 1 base and J dropped 10 bases, with 17 bases sitting between them. This CDR3 contains 15 residues. Germline V lookup: CDR1 MNHEY, CDR2 SMNVEV (reference sequence). CDR3 sequence reads: CASSLFPPSRAEQFF. For the CDR3, the DNA is TGTGCCAGCAGTTTATTCCCCCCTTCTAGAGCCGAGCAGTTCTTC.

The rearrangement uses TRBV5-5 and TRBJ1-2; the match to TRBD1 covers 7 bases. The J segment lost 0 bases and the V segment lost 0 bases, leaving 5 bases of the junction unmatched. This CDR3 contains 16 residues. From germline, CDR1 is SGHKS and CDR2 YYEKEE (reference sequence). CDR3 in DNA: TGTGCCAGCAGCTTGGAGGGACAGCTTCCTAACTATGGCTACACCTTC. Protein sequence: CASSLEGQLPNYGYTF.

The chain links TRBV6-5 to TRBJ2-3, with 8 nucleotides matching TRBD1. Unmatched junction bases numbered 7, after V lost 6 bases and J lost 2 bases. Germline V gives CDR1 MNHEY, CDR2 SVGAGI. This CDR3 has 15 amino acids. In DNA form, the CDR3 reads TGTGCCAGCAGCATGACAGGGGCGGCCACAGATACGCAGTATTTT. Its protein is CASSMTGAATDTQYF.

This sequence joins TRBV28 and TRBJ1-4; 8 nucleotides match TRBD1. The CDR3 totals 16 residues. The J segment lost 0 bases and the V segment lost 3 bases, leaving 3 bases of the junction unmatched. Looked up from germline, CDR1 is MDHEN and CDR2 is SYDVKM. CDR3 region: CASSLTGEATNEKLFF. CDR3 coding DNA: TGTGCCAGCAGTTTGACAGGGGAGGCAACTAATGAAAAACTGTTTTTT.

The V call is TRBV6-5, the J call TRBJ2-7, with D unclear. The CDR3 has 14 residues. Germline values: CDR1 MNHEY, CDR2 SVGAGI. The ends were cut back, 3 bases at V and 1 base at J, with 10 bases in the middle. The chain's CDR3 is CASSYGRVSYEQYF. CDR3 bases: TGTGCCAGCAGTTATGGTAGGGTTTCCTACGAGCAGTACTTC.

The genes are TRBV15 and TRBJ2-7; TRBD1 matches 7 bases. Germline CDR1 reads LNHNV; CDR2 reads YYDKDF (reference sequence). V lost 3 bases, J lost 3 bases, and 5 bases stayed unmatched. The CDR3 sequence is 14 residues long. CDR3 region: CATSRNTGDYEQYF. The CDR3 DNA is TGTGCCACCAGCAGGAATACAGGGGACTACGAGCAGTACTTC.

This clone was counted only a few times. The chain employs TRBV7-3 and TRBJ2-1; 8 bases are shared with TRBD1. The V segment lost 5 bases and the J segment 0 bases; nucleotides outside the gene matches: 9. The CDR3 is made up of 17 amino acids. Germline values: CDR1 SGHTA, CDR2 FQGTGA. CDR3: CASSPARTGSSYNEQFF. In DNA form, the CDR3 reads TGTGCCAGCAGCCCCGCCCGGACAGGGAGCTCCTACAATGAGCAGTTCTTC.

The V and J genes are TRBV2 and TRBJ1-2; D is undetermined. Germline V gene lookup returns CDR1 SNHLY and CDR2 FYNNEI. V lost 3 bases, J lost 2 bases, and 13 bases lay in between. The CDR3 loop spans 15 amino acids. CDR3 DNA sequence: TGTGCCAGCAGTGATAGTTCCGGATACAACTATGGCTACACCTTC. Amino acid sequence: CASSDSSGYNYGYTF.

V gene TRBV9 combines with J gene TRBJ1-6; maybe TRBD1 (6 bases). Trimming shortened V by 0 bases and J by 7 bases, and 11 bases separated the two germline ends. CDR1 is SGDLS, CDR2 YYNGEE, per germline. This CDR3 has 15 amino acids. CDR3 nucleotide sequence: TGTGCCAGCAGCGTAGAGGGACACTCAAATTCACCCCTCCACTTT. Translating gives CASSVEGHSNSPLHF.

The V gene is TRBV27, the J gene TRBJ2-1; no clear D. The germline V and J ends were trimmed by 8 bases and 5 bases, with 10 bases remaining between them. The CDR3 covers 12 residues. CDR1 and CDR2 (germline): MNHEY, SMNVEV (reference sequence). In DNA form, the CDR3 reads TGTGCCAGCCAAAAGGTGAACAATGAGCAGTTCTTC. Translation gives CASQKVNNEQFF.

This rearrangement joins TRBV3-1 (or the pseudogene TRBV3-2) to TRBJ2-1; D unresolved. In germline, CDR1 is LGHDT, CDR2 YNNKEL (reference sequence). The length of the CDR3 is 14 residues. Between the trimmed V and J ends, which lost 5 bases and 0 bases, there was a span of 8 bases. The CDR3 region is CASSSVDSYNEQFF. The CDR3 DNA is TGTGCCAGCAGCTCGGTGGACTCCTACAATGAGCAGTTCTTC.

The gene calls are TRBV9 and TRBJ1-2; D might be TRBD1 (6 bases). From germline, CDR1 is SGDLS and CDR2 YYNGEE. V gave up 4 bases and J gave up 8 bases, with 21 bases separating them. The CDR3 extends over 15 amino acids. Here the CDR3 DNA reads TGTGCCAGCAGCTCCGGACAGTCCCACCTCGCCGGCTACACCTTC. The encoded protein is CASSSGQSHLAGYTF.

The chain has TRBV7-2 and TRBJ1-6; D gene ambiguous. The CDR3 spans 13 residues. The V and J ends lost 4 bases and 4 bases respectively, with 5 bases between them. The germline gives CDR1 SGHTA, CDR2 FQGNSA. CDR3 protein: CASSWSYNSPLHF. The DNA for the CDR3 is TGTGCCAGCAGCTGGTCATATAATTCACCCCTCCACTTT. The full variable domain, rest sourced from reference TRBV7-2 and TRBJ1-6, is GAGVSQSPSNKVTEKGKDVELRCDPISGHTALYWYRQSLGQGLEFLIYFQGNSAPDKSGLPSDRFSAERTGGSVSTLTIQRTQQEDSAVYLCASSWSYNSPLHFGNGTRLTVT.

This clone was observed a single time. The gene calls are TRBV3-1 (or the pseudogene TRBV3-2) and TRBJ2-1; D could derive from TRBD1 or TRBD2 (5 bases each). The CDR3 contains 15 residues. Germline CDR1 and CDR2: LGHDT and YNNKEL (reference sequence). V gave up 4 bases and J gave up 0 bases, with 10 bases separating them. The DNA for the CDR3 is TGTGCCAGCAGCCCCAATGGGGGCTCCTACAATGAGCAGTTCTTC. As protein: CASSPNGGSYNEQFF.

The J gene is TRBJ1-4, the V gene TRBV12-3 or TRBV12-4; D not resolved. This CDR3 contains 13 residues. V was pared by 3 bases and J by 7 bases, with 9 bases between. In nucleotides, the CDR3 is TGTGCCAGCAGTTTTCTAAACGGTGAAAAACTGTTTTTT. Its protein product is CASSFLNGEKLFF.